These T cell receptor beta chains were read from a single sample in a study of siplizumab effects on memory and regulatory T cells. The data were produced by immunoSEQ multiplex PCR, yet TCRdb's version contains in-frame clones alone and is incomplete. The table includes 75,000 to 100,000 clones, roughly 94% detected once. The sequenced sample consisted of non-Treg CD4+ T cells sorted from blood. The receptors here all came from a human donor in good health. CDR3s include the opening cysteine and the closing phenylalanine or tryptophan. D genes are given only for firm matches. Expanded clones get a size class; other rows say once, few or many, or leave the size out.

CASSSYVGQGGADTQYF	TGTGCCAGCAGCTCATACGTGGGACAGGGGGGCGCAGATACGCAGTATTTT	-	TRBV7-2	TRBJ2-3	TRBD1
CASSQGRLAGGKNYEQYF	TGCGCCAGCAGCCAAGGGCGGCTAGCGGGGGGCAAAAACTACGAGCAGTACTTC	-	TRBV4-1	TRBJ2-7	TRBD2
CASSDWTSGSYNEQFF	TGTGCCAGCAGTGATTGGACTAGCGGGTCTTACAATGAGCAGTTCTTC	once	TRBV25-1	TRBJ2-1	TRBD2
CASSPPSSYEQYF	TGTGCCAGCTCACCACCGAGCTCCTACGAGCAGTACTTC	-	TRBV18	TRBJ2-7	-
CASRGEGYTF	TGTGCCAGCCGGGGCGAGGGCTACACCTTC	-	TRBV25-1	TRBJ1-2	-
CATRARSTDTQYF	TGTGCCACCAGAGCCAGGTCCACAGATACGCAGTATTTT	-	TRBV25-1	TRBJ2-3	-
CASSLVSGLSTDTQYF	TGTGCCAGCAGCTTGGTTAGCGGGCTCAGCACAGATACGCAGTATTTT	-	TRBV11-2	TRBJ2-3	TRBD2
CSARDKYEQYF	TGCAGTGCTAGAGACAAGTACGAGCAGTACTTC	-	TRBV20-1	TRBJ2-7	-
CASSFYGTSTYNEQFF	TGTGCCAGCAGCTTCTACGGGACTAGTACCTACAATGAGCAGTTCTTC	-	TRBV7-3	TRBJ2-1	TRBD2
CASSSQTVSGNTIYF	TGTGCCAGCAGCTCCCAGACAGTCTCTGGAAACACCATATATTTT	-	TRBV9	TRBJ1-3	-
CATSRERARGGEKLFF	TGTGCCACCAGCAGAGAAAGAGCACGGGGGGGTGAAAAACTGTTTTTT	-	TRBV15	TRBJ1-4	-
CASSLRDTYNEQFF	TGCGCCAGCAGCTTGAGGGACACTTACAATGAGCAGTTCTTC	-	TRBV5-1	TRBJ2-1	-
CASSRPGTTGGYTF	TGTGCCAGCAGCCGTCCCGGGACAACCGGTGGCTACACCTTC	-	TRBV11-1	TRBJ1-2	-
CASSLYPQTPGELFF	TGTGCCAGCAGCTTATATCCCCAAACCCCCGGGGAGCTGTTTTTT	-	TRBV7-3	TRBJ2-2	-
CASSYAQAPMKAFF	TGTGCCAGCAGTTACGCACAGGCCCCGATGAAAGCTTTCTTT	-	TRBV6-5	TRBJ1-1	-
CASEPGNGGAGDTQYF	TGTGCCAGCGAACCCGGAAACGGGGGTGCAGGGGATACGCAGTATTTT	-	TRBV19	TRBJ2-3	-
CASGPGQGAYEQYF	TGCGCCAGCGGCCCGGGACAGGGTGCCTACGAGCAGTACTTC	-	TRBV5-1	TRBJ2-7	TRBD1
CASSFPGPYNEQFF	TGTGCCAGCAGCTTCCCGGGGCCCTACAATGAGCAGTTCTTC	-	TRBV11-3	TRBJ2-1	-
CAWSVRRAEAFF	TGTGCCTGGAGTGTCCGTAGGGCTGAAGCTTTCTTT	once	TRBV30	TRBJ1-1	-
CASSLRSGTFSTDTQYF	TGTGCCAGCAGCCTACGAAGCGGGACCTTCAGCACAGATACGCAGTATTTT	-	TRBV7-9	TRBJ2-3	TRBD2
CASSSAGTGEQETQYF	TGTGCCAGCAGCTCAGCCGGGACAGGGGAACAAGAGACCCAGTACTTC	-	TRBV5-4	TRBJ2-5	TRBD1
CASSRQGSQSSYEQYF	TGTGCCAGCAGTCGACAGGGTTCTCAATCCTCCTACGAGCAGTACTTC	-	TRBV6-6	TRBJ2-7	TRBD1
CASSPPPEGTGELFF	TGTGCCAGCTCACCACCGCCGGAGGGGACCGGGGAGCTGTTTTTT	-	TRBV18	TRBJ2-2	-
CASSSGQTLYGYTF	TGTGCCAGCAGCTCGGGACAGACCCTCTATGGCTACACCTTC	-	TRBV5-4	TRBJ1-2	TRBD1
CASSNRGLNTEAFF	TGTGCCAGCAGCAACAGGGGCTTGAACACTGAAGCTTTCTTT	-	TRBV6-5	TRBJ1-1	TRBD1
CASSLTGAWNTEAFF	TGTGCCAGCAGCTTGACAGGGGCATGGAACACTGAAGCTTTCTTT	-	TRBV5-4	TRBJ1-1	TRBD1
CASSARTDTEAFF	TGTGCCAGCAGCGCGCGGACAGACACTGAAGCTTTCTTT	once	TRBV9	TRBJ1-1	-
CASSPLRGAGANVLTF	TGTGCCAGCAGTCCTCTAAGGGGGGCTGGGGCCAACGTCCTGACTTTC	-	TRBV11-2	TRBJ2-6	-
CAAKLQGSSEAFF	TGTGCCGCGAAGCTCCAGGGTTCGTCGGAAGCTTTCTTT	-	TRBV10-3	TRBJ1-1	-